The clone carrying this T cell receptor beta chain was picked up a small number of times. The antigen is not known. This entry is derived from a study of CD8+CD57+ T cells in acquired aplastic anemia. Study conclusions and caveats: Patients and controls had in common twenty-nine CD8+ CDR3 sequences.

Individuals selected for sequencing had exhibited CD8+CD57+ cell expansion on flow cytometry. By the time of blood sampling, patients had still received no therapy. The use of genomic DNA as template underpinned the TCR beta VDJ and CDR3 profiling. TCRdb reprocessed the reads with MiXCR, giving one entry per CDR3 protein. Here the sample spans about 150,000 distinct CDR3 sequences, just over 50% being singletons. The germline V gene encodes CDR1 SQVTM and CDR2 ANQGSEA. This CDR3 has 13 residues. The V and J ends lost 4 bases and 0 bases respectively, with 9 bases between them. The material sequenced was sorted CD4+, CD8+, or CD8+CD57+ T cells (not recorded which) from PBMCs. The receptor comes from a human donor with aplastic anemia. The chain uses TRBV29-1 and TRBJ1-1; D not resolved. CDR3 in amino acids: CSVVGQMNTEAFF. The CDR3 DNA reads TGCAGCGTTGTCGGCCAGATGAACACTGAAGCTTTCTTT.